The 7 T cell receptor beta chains presented below share a single source sample, sequenced in a study of blood T cell repertoires in COVID-19. Generated by immunoSEQ multiplex PCR, the TCRdb table keeps only in-frame clones and is missing some. The sample records some 200,000 clones, approximately 86% being singletons. The sample was peripheral blood. Receptors were obtained from a man aged 35 to 55 with active or convalescent COVID-19.

The chain employs TRBV3-1 (or the pseudogene TRBV3-2) and TRBJ1-2; tentatively, D is TRBD1 (5 bases). V was clipped by 0 bases and J by 4 bases, with 9 bases between them. The CDR3 covers 14 residues. Germline assignment: CDR1 LGHDT and CDR2 YNNKEL (reference sequence). The CDR3 sequence: CASSQEGEVYGYTF. The CDR3 region has the DNA TGTGCCAGCAGCCAAGAAGGGGAGGTCTATGGCTACACCTTC.

This clone was observed once. The chain is built from TRBV4-2 and TRBJ2-7, with 10 bases identical to TRBD1. This CDR3 region has 15 residues. Losses at the gene ends were 4 bases for V and 2 bases for J; bases not matched to a gene: 5. Germline CDR1 reads LGHNA; CDR2 reads YNFKEQ. CDR3 sequence: CASSRATGGPYEQYF. The CDR3 nucleotides are TGTGCCAGCAGCCGAGCGACAGGGGGCCCCTACGAGCAGTACTTC.

The chain employs TRBV27 and TRBJ2-7, with a possible D match to TRBD2 (5 bases). Germline V gene sequence: CDR1 MNHEY, CDR2 SMNVEV (reference sequence). Trimming removed 2 bases at V and 4 bases at J, with 9 bases between. CDR3 length: 13 residues. DNA for the CDR3: TGTGCCAGCAGTTTAGGAGAGGGATACGAGCAGTACTTC. Translated: CASSLGEGYEQYF.

The chain is built from TRBV9 and TRBJ2-7, with D possibly matching TRBD1 (6 bases). Germline CDR1 reads SGDLS; CDR2 reads YYNGEE. CDR3 length: 17 residues. V lost 4 bases and J 0 bases, leaving 20 bases between the germline ends. The CDR3 DNA reads as TGTGCCAGCAGCCCTAGAGTAACAGGGAAAAGCTCCTACGAGCAGTACTTC. It codes for CASSPRVTGKSSYEQYF.

The gene calls are TRBV5-1 and TRBJ1-4, with unresolved D. The CDR3 contains 15 residues. In germline, CDR1 is SGHRS, CDR2 YFSETQ. V lost 0 bases and J lost 3, with 9 bases in between. The CDR3 here is CASSLEHRPNEKLFF. CDR3 DNA: TGCGCCAGCAGCTTGGAACACAGACCTAATGAAAAACTGTTTTTT. The whole variable domain, filled in from reference TRBV5-1 and TRBJ1-4, reads KAGVTQTPRYLIKTRGQQVTLSCSPISGHRSVSWYQQTPGQGLQFLFEYFSETQRNKGNFPGRFSGRQFSNSRSEMNVSTLELGDSALYLCASSLEHRPNEKLFFGSGTQLSVL.

The J gene is TRBJ2-5, the V gene TRBV5-1, with 7 bases lining up with TRBD2. This CDR3 is 16 amino acids long. CDR1 is SGHRS, CDR2 YFSETQ, per germline. Trimming cost V 0 bases and J 2 bases; bases outside gene matches: 7. Written as DNA, the CDR3 is TGCGCCAGCAGCTTGGCCCTTGGGGGGGAACAAGAGACCCAGTACTTC. This codes for CASSLALGGEQETQYF.

The J gene is TRBJ1-1, the V gene TRBV9, with 7 nucleotides matching TRBD1. The junction had 8 bases not matched to a gene; V was cut back by 4 bases and J by 5 bases. Looked up from germline, CDR1 is SGDLS and CDR2 is YYNGEE. The CDR3 is 14 residues long. The CDR3 DNA sequence: TGTGCCAGCAGCACAGGGACAGTCAGGACTGAAGCTTTCTTT. Its translation: CASSTGTVRTEAFF.